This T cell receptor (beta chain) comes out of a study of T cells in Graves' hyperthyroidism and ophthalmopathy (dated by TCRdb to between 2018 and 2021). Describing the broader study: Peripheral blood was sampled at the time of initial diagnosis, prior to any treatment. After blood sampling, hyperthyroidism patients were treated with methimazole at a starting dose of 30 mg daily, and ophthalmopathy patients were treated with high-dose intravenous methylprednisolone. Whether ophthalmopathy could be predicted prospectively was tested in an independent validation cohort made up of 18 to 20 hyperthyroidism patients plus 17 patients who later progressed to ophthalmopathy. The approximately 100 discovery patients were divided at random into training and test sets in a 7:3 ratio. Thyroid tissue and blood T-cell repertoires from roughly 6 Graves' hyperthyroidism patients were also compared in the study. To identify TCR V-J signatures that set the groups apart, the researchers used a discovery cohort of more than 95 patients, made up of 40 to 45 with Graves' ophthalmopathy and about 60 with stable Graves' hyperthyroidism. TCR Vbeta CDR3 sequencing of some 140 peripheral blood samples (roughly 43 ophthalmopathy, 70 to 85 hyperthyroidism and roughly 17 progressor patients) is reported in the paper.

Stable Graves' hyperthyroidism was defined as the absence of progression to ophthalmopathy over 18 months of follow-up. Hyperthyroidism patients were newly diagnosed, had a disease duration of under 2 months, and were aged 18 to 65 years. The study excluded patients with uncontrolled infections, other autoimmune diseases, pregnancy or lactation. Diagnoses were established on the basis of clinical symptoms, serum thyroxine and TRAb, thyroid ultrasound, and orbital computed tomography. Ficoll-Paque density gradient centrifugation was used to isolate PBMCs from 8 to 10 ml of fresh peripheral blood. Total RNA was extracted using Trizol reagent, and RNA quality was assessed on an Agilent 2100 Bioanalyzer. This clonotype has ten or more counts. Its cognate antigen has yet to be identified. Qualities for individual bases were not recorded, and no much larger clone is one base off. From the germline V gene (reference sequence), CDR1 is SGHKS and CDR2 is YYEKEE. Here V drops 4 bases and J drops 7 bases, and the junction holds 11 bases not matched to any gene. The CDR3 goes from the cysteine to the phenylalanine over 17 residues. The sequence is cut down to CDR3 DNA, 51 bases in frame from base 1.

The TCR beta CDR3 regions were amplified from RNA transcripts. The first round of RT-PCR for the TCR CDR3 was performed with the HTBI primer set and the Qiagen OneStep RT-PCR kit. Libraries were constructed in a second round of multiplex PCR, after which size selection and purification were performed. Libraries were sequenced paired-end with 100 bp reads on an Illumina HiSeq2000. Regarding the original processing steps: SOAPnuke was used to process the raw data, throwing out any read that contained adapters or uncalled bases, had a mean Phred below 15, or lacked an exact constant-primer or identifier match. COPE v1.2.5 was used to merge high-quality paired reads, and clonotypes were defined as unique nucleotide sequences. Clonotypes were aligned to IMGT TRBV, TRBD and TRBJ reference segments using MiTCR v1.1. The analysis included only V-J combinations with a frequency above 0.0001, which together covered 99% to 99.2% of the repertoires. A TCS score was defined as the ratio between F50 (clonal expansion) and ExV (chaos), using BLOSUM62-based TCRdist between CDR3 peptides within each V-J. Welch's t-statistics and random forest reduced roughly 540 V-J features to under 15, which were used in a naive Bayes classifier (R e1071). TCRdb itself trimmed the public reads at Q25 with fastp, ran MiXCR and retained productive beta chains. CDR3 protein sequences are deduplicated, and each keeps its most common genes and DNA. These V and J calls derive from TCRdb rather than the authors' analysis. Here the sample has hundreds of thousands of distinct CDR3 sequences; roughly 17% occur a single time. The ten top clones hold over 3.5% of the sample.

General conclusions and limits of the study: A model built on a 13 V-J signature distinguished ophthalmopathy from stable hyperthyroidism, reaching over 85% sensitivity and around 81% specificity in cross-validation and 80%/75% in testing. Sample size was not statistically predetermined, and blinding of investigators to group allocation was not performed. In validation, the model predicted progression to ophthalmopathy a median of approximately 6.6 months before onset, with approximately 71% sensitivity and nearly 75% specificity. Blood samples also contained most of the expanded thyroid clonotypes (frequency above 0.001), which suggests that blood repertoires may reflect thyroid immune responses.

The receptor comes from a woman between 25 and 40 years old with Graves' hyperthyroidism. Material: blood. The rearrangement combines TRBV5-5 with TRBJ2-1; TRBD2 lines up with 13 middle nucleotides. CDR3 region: CASSMAGGTSGTNEQFF. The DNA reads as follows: TGTGCCAGCAGCATGGCCGGTGGGACTAGCGGGACTAATGAGCAGTTCTTC.